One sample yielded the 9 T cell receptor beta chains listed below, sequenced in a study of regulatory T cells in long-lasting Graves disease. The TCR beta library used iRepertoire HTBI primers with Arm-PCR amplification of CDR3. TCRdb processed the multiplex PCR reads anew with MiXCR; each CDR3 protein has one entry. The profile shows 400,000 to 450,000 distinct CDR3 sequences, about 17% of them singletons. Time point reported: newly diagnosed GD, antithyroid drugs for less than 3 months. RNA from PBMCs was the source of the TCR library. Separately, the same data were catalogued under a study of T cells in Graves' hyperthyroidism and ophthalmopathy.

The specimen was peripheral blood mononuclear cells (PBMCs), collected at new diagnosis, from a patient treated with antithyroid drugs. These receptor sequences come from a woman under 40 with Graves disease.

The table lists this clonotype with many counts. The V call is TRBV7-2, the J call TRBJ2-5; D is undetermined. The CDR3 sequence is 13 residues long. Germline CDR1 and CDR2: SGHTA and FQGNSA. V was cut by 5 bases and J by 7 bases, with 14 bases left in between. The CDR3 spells CASSPLVAGTQYF. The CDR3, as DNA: TGTGCCAGCAGCCCCCTGGTGGCTGGGACCCAGTACTTC.

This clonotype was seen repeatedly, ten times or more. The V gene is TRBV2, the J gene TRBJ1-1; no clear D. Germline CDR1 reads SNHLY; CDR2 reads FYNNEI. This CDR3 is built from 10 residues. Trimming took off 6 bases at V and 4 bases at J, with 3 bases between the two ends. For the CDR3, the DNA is TGTGCCAGCAGGGGCACTGAAGCTTTCTTT. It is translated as CASRGTEAFF.

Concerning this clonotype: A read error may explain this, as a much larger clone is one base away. In nucleotides, the CDR3 is TGTGCCAGCAGCCAAGATCTACTCTATGGTTCCGAGCAGTTCTTC. Its protein is CASSQDLLYGSEQFF. The V call is TRBV14, the J call TRBJ2-1; D is unresolved. Germline lookup yields CDR1 SGHDN and CDR2 FVKESK. The CDR3 runs to 15 residues. The V end lost 0 bases, the J end lost 10 bases, and 16 bases lay between the germline ends.

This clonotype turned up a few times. CDR3 protein: CSVASGEGYTF. CDR3 DNA sequence: TGCAGCGTTGCCTCAGGGGAAGGCTACACCTTC. The chain is built from TRBV29-1 and TRBJ1-2; the D gene is possibly TRBD1 (6 bases). The germline V gene encodes CDR1 SQVTM and CDR2 ANQGSEA. V lost 4 bases and J 8 bases, leaving 11 bases between the germline ends. The CDR3 runs to 11 residues.

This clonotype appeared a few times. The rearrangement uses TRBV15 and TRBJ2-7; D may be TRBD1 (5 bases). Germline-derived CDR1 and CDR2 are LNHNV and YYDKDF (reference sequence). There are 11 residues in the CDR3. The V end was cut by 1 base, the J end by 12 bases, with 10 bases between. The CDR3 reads CATSRGTGRYF. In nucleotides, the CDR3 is TGTGCCACCAGCAGAGGTACAGGTCGGTACTTC.

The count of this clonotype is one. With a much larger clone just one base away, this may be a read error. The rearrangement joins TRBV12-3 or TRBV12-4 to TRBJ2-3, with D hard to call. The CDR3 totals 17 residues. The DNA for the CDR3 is TGTGCCTGCAGAGGCCCCCTCTTAACTTGGTCAGCAGATACGCAGTATTTT. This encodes CACRGPLLTWSADTQYF.

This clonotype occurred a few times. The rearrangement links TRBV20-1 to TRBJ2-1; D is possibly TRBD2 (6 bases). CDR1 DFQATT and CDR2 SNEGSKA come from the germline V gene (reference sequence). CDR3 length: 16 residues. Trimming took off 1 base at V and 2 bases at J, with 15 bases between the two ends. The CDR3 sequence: CSARGGDLSTYNEQFF. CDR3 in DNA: TGCAGTGCTAGAGGAGGGGACTTGTCCACCTACAATGAGCAGTTCTTC.

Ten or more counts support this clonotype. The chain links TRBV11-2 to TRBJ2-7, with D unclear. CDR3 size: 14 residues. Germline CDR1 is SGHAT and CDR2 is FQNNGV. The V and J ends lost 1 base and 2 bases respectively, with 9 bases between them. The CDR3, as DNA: TGTGCCAGCAGCTTAGGTAGGAGAACCTACGAGCAGTACTTC. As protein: CASSLGRRTYEQYF.

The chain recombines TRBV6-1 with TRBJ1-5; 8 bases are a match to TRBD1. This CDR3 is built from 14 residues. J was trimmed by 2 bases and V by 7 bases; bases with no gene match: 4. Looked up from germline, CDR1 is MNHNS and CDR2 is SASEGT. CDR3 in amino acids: CASIPGGGNQPQHF. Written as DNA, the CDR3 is TGTGCCAGCATCCCAGGGGGCGGCAATCAGCCCCAGCATTTT.